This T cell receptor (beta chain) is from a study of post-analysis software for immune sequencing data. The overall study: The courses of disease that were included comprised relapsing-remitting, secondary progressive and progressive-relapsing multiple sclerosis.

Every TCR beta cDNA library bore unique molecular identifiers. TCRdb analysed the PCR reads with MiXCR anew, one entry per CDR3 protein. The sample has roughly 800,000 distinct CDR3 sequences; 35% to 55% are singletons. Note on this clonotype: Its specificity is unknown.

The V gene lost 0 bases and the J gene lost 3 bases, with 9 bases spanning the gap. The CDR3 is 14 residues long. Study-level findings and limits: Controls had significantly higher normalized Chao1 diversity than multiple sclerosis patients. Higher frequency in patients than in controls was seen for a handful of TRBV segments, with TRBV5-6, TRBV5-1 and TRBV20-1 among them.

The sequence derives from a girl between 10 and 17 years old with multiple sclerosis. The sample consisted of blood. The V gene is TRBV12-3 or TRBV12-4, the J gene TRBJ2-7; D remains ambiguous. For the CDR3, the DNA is TGTGCCAGCAGTTTAGCGGGATCTGTCTACGAGCAGTACTTC. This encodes CASSLAGSVYEQYF.